The 5 T cell receptor beta chains presented below share a single source sample, sequenced in a study of CD8 T cells in Susac syndrome. RNA, at about 0.45 to 1 ug, was reverse transcribed with random hexamers. Each CDR3 protein is one row after TCRdb ran MiXCR on the immunoSEQ multiplex PCR reads. The sample contains under 80,000 distinct CDR3 sequences, about 95% of which appear only once. The sample taken for sequencing was CD8+ T cells from PBMCs. The receptor source for this set is a human donor with multiple sclerosis.

This clonotype was detected a few times. The gene calls are TRBV7-2 and TRBJ2-3, with TRBD1 matching over 8 bases. Germline CDR1 reads SGHTA; CDR2 reads FQGNSA. CDR3 length: 15 residues. The V gene end was trimmed by 5 bases and the J gene end by 2 bases; junction bases not matched to a gene: 6. The CDR3 sequence is CASSANRGTTDTQYF. CDR3 in DNA: TGTGCCAGCAGCGCGAACAGGGGGACCACAGATACGCAGTATTTT.

Comment on this clonotype: A junction boundary mismatches the germline segment, possibly from a read error. The chain links TRBV5-4 to TRBJ2-7, with D possibly TRBD1 on 5 matching bases. Germline V lookup: CDR1 SGHNT, CDR2 YYREEE (reference sequence). The CDR3 extends over 13 amino acids. The CDR3 nucleotides are TGTGCCAGCAGCTTGGGGCAGGGCACGCCGGAGCACTTC. Translating it yields CASSLGQGTPEHF.

The rearrangement joins TRBV29-1 to TRBJ1-1; possible D gene TRBD1, 5 bases. V lost 0 bases to trimming and J lost 10 bases, with 15 bases between them. Germline values: CDR1 SQVTM, CDR2 ANQGSEA. This CDR3 comprises 13 residues. The DNA for the CDR3 is TGCAGCGTTGAAGACGAGGGACGGCCAGGAGCTTTCTTT. Translation gives CSVEDEGRPGAFF.

This chain connects TRBV29-1 to TRBJ2-7; D is possibly TRBD1 (5 bases). The CDR3 consists of 11 residues. Trimming removed 7 bases from V and 7 bases from J, with 14 bases in between. From germline, CDR1 is SQVTM and CDR2 ANQGSEA. Here the CDR3 reads CSGGLLGEQYF. In DNA form, the CDR3 reads TGCAGCGGGGGCCTCTTAGGAGAGCAGTACTTC.

The chain links TRBV14 to TRBJ2-7; D possibly corresponds to TRBD2 (6 bases). Germline CDR1 SGHDN, CDR2 FVKESK. The CDR3 runs to 14 residues. The ends were cut back, 1 base at V and 4 bases at J, with 11 bases in the middle. The DNA of the CDR3 is TGTGCCAGCAGCCAAGTGAAGCGGGCTTACGAGCAGTACTTC. Translation gives CASSQVKRAYEQYF.